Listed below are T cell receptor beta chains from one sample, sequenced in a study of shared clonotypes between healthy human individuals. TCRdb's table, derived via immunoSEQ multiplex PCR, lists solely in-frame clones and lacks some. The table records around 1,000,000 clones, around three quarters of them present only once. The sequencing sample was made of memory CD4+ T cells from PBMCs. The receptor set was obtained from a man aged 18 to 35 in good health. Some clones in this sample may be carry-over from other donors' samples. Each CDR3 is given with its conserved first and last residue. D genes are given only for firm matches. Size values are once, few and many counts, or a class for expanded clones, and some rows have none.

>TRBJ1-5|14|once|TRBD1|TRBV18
TGTGCCAGCTCACCACGACAGGGGGATCAGCCCCAGCATTTT
CASSPRQGDQPQHF
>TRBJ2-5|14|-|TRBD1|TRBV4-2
TGTGCCAGCAGCCGTGGACAGGGTCGGGAGACCCAGTACTTC
CASSRGQGRETQYF
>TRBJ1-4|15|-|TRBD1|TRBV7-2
TGTGCCAGCAGCTCACAGGGGGCGCGAAATGAAAAACTGTTTTTT
CASSSQGARNEKLFF
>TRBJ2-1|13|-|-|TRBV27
TGTGCCAGCAGTTTTAGCAGCTACAATGAGCAGTTCTTC
CASSFSSYNEQFF
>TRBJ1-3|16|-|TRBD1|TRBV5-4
TGTGCCAGCAGCTTGGTTACAGGGGGCTCTGGAAACACCATATATTTT
CASSLVTGGSGNTIYF
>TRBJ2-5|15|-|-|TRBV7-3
TGTGCCAGCAGCTCATCCGGACAGTCACAAGAGACCCAGTACTTC
CASSSSGQSQETQYF
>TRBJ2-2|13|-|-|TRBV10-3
TGTGCCAGTAGCAGGGATCTCACCGGGGAGCTGTTTTTT
CASSRDLTGELFF
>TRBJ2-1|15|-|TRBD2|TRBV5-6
TGTGCCAGCAGCCCCGCTAGCGGGATTTGGAATGAGCAGTTCTTC
CASSPASGIWNEQFF
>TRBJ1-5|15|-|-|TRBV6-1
TGTGCCAGCAGTGAACGGTCGGACAGCAATCAGCCCCAGCATTTT
CASSERSDSNQPQHF
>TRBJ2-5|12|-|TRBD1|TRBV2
TGTGCCAGCACCAACAGGGGGGAGACCCAGTACTTC
CASTNRGETQYF
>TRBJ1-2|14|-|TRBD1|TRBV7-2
TGTGCCAGCAGCTTAAGGACAGGGGAATATGGCTACACCTTC
CASSLRTGEYGYTF
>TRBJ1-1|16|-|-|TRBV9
TGTGCCAGCAGCGTAGTAGTGGGGGGTGCTAACACTGAAGCTTTCTTT
CASSVVVGGANTEAFF
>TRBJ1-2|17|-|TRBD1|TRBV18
TGTGCCAGCTCACCTACTACGGGACAGGCCCCTAACTATGGCTACACCTTC
CASSPTTGQAPNYGYTF
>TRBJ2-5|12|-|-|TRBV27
TGTGCCAGCAGTTCGAATGAGAAGATCCAGTACTTC
CASSSNEKIQYF
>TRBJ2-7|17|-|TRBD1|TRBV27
TGTGCCAGCAGTTTTCGGCGGGGGACAGGGGTTTTCTCCGAGCAGTACTTC
CASSFRRGTGVFSEQYF